A single T cell receptor beta chain is shown here with its context. Only a few counts were recorded for this clone. Its recognized antigen is unknown. Base qualities are not recorded, but no much larger clone differs from it by a single base. The sample belongs to a study of a mutant IDH1 vaccine in newly diagnosed glioma (TCRdb year 2021). Notes on the research overall: Vaccination started 4-6 weeks after radiotherapy alone, or was given together with temozolomide cycles in the groups whose treatment included chemotherapy. Longitudinal TCRB deep sequencing was performed for roughly 25 treated patients wherever samples were available for exploratory analyses. Visit V12 was the week-35 safety follow-up and visit V13 was the week-47 end of study. The 30 to 40 treated patients were roughly 62% male and around 40% female, with a mean age of 40.4 years. Prior to enrollment, standard therapy consisting of radiotherapy alone, temozolomide alone, or radiochemotherapy with temozolomide had been administered to patients, with the combination being received by most patients. Peripheral blood was drawn at six visits: V03 (baseline), V05, V07, V10, V12 and V13.

Read against the paper, the sample's time point label means: week 35, safety follow-up. A 20-mer mutant IDH1 peptide at 300 micrograms in Montanide made up each vaccine dose, which was injected subcutaneously together with topical imiquimod. Across visits V03 through V10, patients got a total of eight vaccinations, given in weeks 1, 3, 5, 7, 11, 15, 19 and 23. The donors had newly diagnosed IDH1-mutant astrocytomas of WHO grade 3 or 4 that showed loss of nuclear ATRX. The samples were drawn from NOA16, a multicentre, single-arm, open-label phase I trial in Germany that tested a mutant IDH1 peptide vaccine in humans for the first time. Genomic DNA for TCRB sequencing was extracted from EDTA blood using the DNeasy Blood and Tissue Kit. Study-level results and caveats: Pseudoprogression appeared unrelated to alterations in the top peripheral T cell clonotypes detected by TCRB sequencing. Vaccine-induced immune responses across multiple MHC alleles were detected in 90% to 95% of patients. Selection of PBMC samples for TCRB deep sequencing was based on availability. According to the authors, sample limitations meant that analyses of patient blood samples could not be reproduced.

Libraries were constructed by the immunoSEQ multiplex PCR assay. Rearranged TCR beta chain sequences were amplified using the hsTCRB Kit according to the manufacturer's protocol. Sequencing of TCRB libraries was carried out on an Illumina MiSeq. Turning to the authors' computational methods: Demultiplexing, trimming and gene mapping were performed with the kit vendor's proprietary platform. TCRdb retrieved this table from immuneACCESS and kept in-frame rearrangements only. Not all clones are present; in checked studies, unresolved V genes account for under half, and no reason is known for the remainder. V, J and clone size are those of that table, while D and trimming were read from the DNA. This sample gives 30,000 or so clones in total; roughly 80% of them show up just once. 9.3% of the sample is in the top ten clones. The starting material was PBMCs, obtained from a glioma patient whose treatment included an IDH1 peptide vaccine. The sequence derives from a woman aged 30 to 39 with glioma. Some clones in this sample may be carry-over from other donors' samples.

The nucleotide sequence is TGTGCCAGCAGCTTAACGTGGAGGGGGAATGAGCAGTTCTTC. It translates as CASSLTWRGNEQFF. The rearrangement joined TRBV7-2 to TRBJ2-1, with a tentative D call of TRBD1 or TRBD2, each matching 6 bases. The CDR3, from cysteine to phenylalanine, totals 14 residues. The only DNA kept is the CDR3, 42 bases in frame from the first base. According to the germline V gene, CDR1 reads SGHTA and CDR2 reads FQGNSA. V loses 2 bases of germline sequence and J loses 7 bases, and the interval between the two ends is 12 bases.